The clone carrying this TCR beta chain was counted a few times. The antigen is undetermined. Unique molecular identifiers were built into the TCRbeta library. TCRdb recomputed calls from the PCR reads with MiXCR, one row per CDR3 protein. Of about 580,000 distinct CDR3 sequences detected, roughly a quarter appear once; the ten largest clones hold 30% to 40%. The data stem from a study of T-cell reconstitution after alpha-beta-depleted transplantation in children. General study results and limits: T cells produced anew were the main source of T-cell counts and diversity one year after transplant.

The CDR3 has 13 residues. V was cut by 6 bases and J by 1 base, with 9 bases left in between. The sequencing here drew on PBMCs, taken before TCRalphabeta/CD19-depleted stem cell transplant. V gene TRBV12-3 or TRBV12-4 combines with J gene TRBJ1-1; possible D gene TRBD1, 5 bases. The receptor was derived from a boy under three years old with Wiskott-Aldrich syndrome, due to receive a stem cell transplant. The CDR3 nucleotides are TGTGCCAGCAGGACTACAGGGAACACTGAAGCTTTCTTT. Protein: CASRTTGNTEAFF.